This entry concerns a single T cell receptor (beta chain). Its antigen is not identified. TCRdb reprocessed the RT-PCR reads via MiXCR and lists one record per CDR3 protein. The repertoire holds roughly 500,000 distinct CDR3 sequences, with approximately 15% as singletons. This record comes from a study of response to subunit inactivated influenza vaccine. This CDR3 has 14 residues. CDR1 and CDR2 from the germline V gene are SGHTA and FQGTGA. V lost 0 bases to trimming and J lost 5 bases, with 9 bases between them. Findings and caveats of the study: Authors suggested each seasonal flu vaccination may recruit only limited numbers of new T cells.

Here the sequenced sample was CD4+ T cells sorted from PBMCs, taken approximately 25 months after vaccination. The chain links TRBV7-3 to TRBJ2-3; D is uncertain. The clonotype was recovered from a man aged 50-75 years who received an inactivated influenza vaccine. CDR3: CASSLTGLQDTQYF. The CDR3, as DNA: TGTGCCAGCAGCTTAACTGGTCTCCAAGATACGCAGTATTTT.